This T cell receptor beta chain originates from a study of cytomegalovirus exposure and HLA in healthy donors. The method was immunoSEQ multiplex PCR; TCRdb's version includes in-frame clones alone and lacks a portion of them. The sample lists some 130,000 clones; roughly 89% were seen once. Germline CDR1 and CDR2: SGHRS and YFSETQ. The CDR3 extends over 15 amino acids. J gave up 5 bases and V 2 bases, and 6 bases lay outside the gene matches. This clone was counted ten times or more. Other DNA sequences in this specimen translate into the identical CDR3. The sample comprised PBMCs. The sequence was collected from a woman between 18 and 29 years old in good health and CMV-seronegative. The chain recombines TRBV5-1 with TRBJ2-3, with 9 bases matching TRBD2. The CDR3 DNA is TGCGCCAGCAGCTTTCGCGGGGGGGCCGGAGATACGCAGTATTTT. This encodes CASSFRGGAGDTQYF.